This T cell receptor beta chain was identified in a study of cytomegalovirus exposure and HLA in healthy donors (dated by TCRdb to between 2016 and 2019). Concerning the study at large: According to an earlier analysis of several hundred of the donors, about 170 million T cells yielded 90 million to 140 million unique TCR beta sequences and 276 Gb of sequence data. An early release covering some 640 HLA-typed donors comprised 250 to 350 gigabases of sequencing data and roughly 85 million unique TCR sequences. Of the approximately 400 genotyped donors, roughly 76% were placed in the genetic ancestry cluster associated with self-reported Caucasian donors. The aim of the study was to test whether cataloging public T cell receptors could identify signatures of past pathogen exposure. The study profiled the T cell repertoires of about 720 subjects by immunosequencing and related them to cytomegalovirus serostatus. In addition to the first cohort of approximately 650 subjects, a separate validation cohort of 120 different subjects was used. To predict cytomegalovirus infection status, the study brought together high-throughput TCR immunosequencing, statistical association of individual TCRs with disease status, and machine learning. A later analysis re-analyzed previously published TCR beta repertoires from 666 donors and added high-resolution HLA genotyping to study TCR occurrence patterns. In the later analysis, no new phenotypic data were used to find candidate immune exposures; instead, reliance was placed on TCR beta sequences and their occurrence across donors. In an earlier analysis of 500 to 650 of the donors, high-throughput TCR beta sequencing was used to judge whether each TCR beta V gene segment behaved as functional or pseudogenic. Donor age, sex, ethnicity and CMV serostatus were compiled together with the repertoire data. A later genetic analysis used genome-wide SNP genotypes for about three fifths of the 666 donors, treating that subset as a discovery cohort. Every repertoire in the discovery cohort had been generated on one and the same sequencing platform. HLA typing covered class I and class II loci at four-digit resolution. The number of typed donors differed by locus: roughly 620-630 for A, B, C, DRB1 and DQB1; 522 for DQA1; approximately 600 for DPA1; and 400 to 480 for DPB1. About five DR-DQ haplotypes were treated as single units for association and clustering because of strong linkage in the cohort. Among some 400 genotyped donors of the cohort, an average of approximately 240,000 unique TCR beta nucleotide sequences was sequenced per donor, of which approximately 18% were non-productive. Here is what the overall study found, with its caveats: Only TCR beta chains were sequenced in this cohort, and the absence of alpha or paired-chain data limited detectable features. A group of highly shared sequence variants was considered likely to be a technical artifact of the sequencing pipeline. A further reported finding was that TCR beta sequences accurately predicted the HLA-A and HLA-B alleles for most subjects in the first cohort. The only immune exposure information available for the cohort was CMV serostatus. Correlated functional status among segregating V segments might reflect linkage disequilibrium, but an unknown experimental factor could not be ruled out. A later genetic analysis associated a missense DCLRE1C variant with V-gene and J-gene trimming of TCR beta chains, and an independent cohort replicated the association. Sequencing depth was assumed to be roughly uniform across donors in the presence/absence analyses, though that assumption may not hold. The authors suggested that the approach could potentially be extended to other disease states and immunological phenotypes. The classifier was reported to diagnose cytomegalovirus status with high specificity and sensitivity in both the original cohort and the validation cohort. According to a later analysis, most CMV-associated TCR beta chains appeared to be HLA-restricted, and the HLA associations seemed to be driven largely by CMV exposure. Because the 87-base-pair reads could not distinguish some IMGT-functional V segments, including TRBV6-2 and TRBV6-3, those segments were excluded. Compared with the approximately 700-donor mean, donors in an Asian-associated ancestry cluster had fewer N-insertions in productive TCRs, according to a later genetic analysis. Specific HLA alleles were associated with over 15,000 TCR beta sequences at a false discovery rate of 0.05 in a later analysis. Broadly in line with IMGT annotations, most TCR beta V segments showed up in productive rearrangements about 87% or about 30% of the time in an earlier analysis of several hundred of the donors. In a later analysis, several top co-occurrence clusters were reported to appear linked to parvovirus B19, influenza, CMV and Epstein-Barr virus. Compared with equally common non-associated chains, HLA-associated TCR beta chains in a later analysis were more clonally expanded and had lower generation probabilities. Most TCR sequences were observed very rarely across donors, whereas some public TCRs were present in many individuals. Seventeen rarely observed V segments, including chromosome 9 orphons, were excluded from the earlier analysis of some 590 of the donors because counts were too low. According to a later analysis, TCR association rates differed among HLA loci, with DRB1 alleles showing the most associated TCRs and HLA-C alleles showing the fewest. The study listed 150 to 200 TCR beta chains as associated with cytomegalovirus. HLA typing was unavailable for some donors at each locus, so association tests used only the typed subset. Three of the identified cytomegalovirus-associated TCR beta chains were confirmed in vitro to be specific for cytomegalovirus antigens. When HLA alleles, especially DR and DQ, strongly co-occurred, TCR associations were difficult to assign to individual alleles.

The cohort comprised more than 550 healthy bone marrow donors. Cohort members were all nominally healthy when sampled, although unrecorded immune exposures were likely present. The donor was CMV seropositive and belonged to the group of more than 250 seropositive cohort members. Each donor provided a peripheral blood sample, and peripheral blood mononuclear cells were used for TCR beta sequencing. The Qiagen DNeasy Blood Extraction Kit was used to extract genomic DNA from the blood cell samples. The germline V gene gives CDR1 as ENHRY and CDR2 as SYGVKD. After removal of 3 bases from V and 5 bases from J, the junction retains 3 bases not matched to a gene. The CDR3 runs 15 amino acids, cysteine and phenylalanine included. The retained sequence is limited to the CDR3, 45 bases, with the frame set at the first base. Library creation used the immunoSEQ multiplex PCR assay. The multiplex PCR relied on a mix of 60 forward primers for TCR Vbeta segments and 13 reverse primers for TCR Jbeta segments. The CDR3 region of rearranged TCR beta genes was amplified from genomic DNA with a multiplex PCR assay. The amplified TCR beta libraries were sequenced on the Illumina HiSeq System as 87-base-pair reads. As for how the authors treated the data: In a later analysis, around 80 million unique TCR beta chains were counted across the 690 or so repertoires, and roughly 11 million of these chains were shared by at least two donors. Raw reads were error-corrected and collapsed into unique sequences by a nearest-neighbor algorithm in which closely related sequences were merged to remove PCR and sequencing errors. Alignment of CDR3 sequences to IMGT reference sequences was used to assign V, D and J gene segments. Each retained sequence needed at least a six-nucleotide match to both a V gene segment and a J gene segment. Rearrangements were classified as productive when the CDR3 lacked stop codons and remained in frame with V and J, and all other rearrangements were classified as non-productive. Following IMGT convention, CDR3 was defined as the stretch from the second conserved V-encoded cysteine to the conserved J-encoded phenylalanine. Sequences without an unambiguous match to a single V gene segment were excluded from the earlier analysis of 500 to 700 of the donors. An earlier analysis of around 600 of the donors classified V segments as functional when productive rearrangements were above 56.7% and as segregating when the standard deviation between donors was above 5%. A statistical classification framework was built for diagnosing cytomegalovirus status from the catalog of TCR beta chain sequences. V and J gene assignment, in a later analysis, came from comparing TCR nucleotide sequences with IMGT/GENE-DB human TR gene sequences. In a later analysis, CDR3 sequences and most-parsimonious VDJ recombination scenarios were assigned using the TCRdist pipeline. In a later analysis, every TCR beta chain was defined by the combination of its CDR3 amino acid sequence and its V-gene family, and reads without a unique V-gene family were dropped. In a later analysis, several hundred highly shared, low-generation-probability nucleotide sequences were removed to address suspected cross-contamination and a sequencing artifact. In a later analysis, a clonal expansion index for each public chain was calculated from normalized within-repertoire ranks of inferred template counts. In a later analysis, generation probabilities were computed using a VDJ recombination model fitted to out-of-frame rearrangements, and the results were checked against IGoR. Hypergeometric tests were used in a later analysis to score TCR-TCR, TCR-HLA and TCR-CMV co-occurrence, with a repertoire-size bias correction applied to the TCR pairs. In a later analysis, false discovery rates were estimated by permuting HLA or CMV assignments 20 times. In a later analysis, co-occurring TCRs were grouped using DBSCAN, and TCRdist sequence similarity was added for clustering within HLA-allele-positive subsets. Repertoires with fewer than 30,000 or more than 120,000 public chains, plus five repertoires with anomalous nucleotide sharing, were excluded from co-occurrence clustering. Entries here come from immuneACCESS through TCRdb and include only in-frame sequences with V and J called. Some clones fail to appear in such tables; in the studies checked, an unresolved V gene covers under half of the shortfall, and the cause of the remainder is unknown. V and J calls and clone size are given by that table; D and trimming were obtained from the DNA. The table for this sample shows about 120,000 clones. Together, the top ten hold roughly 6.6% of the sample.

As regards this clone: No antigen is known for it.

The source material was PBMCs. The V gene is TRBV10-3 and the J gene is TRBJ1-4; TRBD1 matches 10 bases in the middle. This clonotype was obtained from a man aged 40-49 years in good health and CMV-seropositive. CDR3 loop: CAISEGGQGNEKLFF. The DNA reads TGTGCCATCAGTGAAGGGGGACAGGGGAATGAAAAACTGTTTTTT.